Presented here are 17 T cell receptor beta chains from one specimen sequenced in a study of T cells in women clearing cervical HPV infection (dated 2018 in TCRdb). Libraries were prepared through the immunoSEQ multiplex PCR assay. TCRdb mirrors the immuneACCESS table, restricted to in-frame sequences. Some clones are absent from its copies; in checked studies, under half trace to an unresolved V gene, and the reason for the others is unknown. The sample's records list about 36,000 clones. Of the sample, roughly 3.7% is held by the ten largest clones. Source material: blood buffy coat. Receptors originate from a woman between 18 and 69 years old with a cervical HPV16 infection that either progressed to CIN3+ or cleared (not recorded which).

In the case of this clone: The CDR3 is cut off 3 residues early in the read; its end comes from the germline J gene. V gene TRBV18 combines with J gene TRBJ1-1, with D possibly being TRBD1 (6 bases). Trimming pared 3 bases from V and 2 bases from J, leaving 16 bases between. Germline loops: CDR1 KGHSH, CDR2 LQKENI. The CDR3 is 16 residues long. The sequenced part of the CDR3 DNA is TGTGCCAGCTCACCGCCTACGGGACATATAAACACTGAA. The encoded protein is CASSPPTGHINTE. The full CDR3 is CASSPPTGHINTEAFF.

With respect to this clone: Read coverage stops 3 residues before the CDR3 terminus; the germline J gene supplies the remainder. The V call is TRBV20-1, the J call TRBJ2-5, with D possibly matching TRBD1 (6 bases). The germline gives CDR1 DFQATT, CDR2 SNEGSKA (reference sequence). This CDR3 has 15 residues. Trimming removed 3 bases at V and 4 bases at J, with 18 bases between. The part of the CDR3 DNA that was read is TGCAGTGCTAGTCCTACAGGGCTTGGGGGAGAGACC. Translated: CSASPTGLGGET. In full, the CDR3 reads CSASPTGLGGETQYF.

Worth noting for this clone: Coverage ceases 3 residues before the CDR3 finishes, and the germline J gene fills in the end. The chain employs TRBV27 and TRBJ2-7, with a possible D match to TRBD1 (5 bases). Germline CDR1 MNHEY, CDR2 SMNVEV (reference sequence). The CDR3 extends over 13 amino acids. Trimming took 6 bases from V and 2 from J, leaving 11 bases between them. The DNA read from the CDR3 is TGTGCCAGCAGCGTGGGGCGCACCTACGAG. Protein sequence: CASSVGRTYE. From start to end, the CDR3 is CASSVGRTYEQYF.

The CDR3 region is CASREPQGRGTEAFF. The CDR3 DNA, read in part, is TGTGCCAGCAGAGAACCCCAGGGGCGAGGTACTGAA. V gene TRBV28 combines with J gene TRBJ1-1; D perhaps matches TRBD1 (6 bases). Read coverage stops 3 residues before the CDR3 terminus; the germline J gene supplies the remainder. Trimming cost V 6 bases and J 5 bases, with 19 bases left between them. The CDR3 extends over 15 amino acids. The germline gives CDR1 MDHEN, CDR2 SYDVKM.

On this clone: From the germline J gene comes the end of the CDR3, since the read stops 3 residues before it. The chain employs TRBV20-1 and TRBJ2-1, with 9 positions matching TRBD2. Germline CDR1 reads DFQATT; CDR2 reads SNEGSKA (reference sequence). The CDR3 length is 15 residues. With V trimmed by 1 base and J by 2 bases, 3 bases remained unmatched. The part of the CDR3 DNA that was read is TGCAGTGCTAGAGTAGCGGGAGTTACCTACAATGAG. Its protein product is CSARVAGVTYNE. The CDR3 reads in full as CSARVAGVTYNEQFF.

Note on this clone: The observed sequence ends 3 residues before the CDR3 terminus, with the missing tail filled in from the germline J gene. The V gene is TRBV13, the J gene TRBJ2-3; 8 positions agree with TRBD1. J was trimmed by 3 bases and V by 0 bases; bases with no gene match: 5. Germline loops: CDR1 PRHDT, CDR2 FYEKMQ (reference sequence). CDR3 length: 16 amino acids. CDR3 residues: CASSLGPGQATDTQYF. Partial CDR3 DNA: TGTGCCAGCAGCTTAGGCCCGGGACAGGCGACAGATACG.

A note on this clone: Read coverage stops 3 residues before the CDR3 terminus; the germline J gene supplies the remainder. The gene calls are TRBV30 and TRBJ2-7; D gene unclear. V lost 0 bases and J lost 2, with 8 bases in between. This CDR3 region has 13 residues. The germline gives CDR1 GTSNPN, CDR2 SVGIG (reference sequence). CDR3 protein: CAWSVGHPYEQYF. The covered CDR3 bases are TGTGCCTGGAGTGTAGGCCACCCCTACGAG.

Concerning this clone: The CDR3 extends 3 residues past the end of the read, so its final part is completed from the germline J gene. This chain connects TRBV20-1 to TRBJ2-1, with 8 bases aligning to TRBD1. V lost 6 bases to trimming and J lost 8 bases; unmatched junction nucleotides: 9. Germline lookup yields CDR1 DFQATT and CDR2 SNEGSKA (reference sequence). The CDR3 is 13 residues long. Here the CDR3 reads CSARGRLVDEQFF. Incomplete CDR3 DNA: TGCAGTGCCAGGGGGCGACTCGTCGATGAG.

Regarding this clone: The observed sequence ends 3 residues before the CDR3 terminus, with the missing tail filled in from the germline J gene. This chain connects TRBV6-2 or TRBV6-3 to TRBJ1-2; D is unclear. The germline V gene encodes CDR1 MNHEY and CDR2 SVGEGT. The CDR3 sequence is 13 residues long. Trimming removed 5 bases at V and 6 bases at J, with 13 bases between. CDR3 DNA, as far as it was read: TGTGCCAGCAGTCCAGGAACTCTAAATGGC. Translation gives CASSPGTLNG. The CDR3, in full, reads CASSPGTLNGYTF.

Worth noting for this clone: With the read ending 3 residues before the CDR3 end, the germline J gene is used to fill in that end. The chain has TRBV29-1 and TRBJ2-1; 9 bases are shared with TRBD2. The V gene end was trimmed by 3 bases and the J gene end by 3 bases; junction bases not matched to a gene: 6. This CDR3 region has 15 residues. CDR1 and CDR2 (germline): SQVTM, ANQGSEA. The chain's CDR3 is CSVEGLAGYYNEQFF. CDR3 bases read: TGCAGCGTTGAGGGTCTAGCGGGGTACTACAATGAG.

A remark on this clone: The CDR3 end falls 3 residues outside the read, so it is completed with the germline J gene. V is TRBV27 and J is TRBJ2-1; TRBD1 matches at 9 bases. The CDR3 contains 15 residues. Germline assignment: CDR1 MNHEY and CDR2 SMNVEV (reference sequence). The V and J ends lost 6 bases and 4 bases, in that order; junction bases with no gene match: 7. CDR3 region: CASRTGTGIYNEQFF. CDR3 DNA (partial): TGTGCCAGCAGAACCGGGACAGGGATTTACAATGAG.

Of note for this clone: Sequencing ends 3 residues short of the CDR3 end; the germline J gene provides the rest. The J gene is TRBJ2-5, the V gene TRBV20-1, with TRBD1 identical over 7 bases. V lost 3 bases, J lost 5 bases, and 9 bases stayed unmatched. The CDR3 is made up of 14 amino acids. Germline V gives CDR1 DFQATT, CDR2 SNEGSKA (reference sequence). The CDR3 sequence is CSARRTGARETQYF. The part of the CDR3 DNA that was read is TGCAGTGCTAGGAGGACAGGTGCGAGGGAGACC.

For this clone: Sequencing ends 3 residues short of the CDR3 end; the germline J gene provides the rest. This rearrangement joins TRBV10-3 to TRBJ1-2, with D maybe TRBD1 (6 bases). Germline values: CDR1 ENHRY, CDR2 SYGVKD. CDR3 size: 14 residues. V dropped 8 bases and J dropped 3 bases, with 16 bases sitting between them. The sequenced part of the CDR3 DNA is TGTGCCATCTACCCAGGGGAGGGCGACTATGGC. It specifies CAIYPGEGDYG. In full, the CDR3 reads CAIYPGEGDYGYTF.

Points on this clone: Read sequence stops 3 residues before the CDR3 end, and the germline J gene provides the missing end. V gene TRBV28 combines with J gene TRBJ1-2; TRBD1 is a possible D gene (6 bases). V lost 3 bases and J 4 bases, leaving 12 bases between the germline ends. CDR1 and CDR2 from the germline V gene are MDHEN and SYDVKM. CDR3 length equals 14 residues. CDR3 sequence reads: CASSFRGRGYGYTF. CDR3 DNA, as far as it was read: TGTGCCAGCAGTTTTAGGGGCAGGGGCTATGGC.

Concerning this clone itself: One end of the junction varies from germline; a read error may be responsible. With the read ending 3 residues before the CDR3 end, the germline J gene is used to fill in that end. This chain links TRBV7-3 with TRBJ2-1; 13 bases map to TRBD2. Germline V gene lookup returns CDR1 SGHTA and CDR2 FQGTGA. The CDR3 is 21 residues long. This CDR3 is CASSVTSLLAGGPRSYNEQFF. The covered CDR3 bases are TGTGCCAGCAGCGTAACTTCCTTACTAGCGGGAGGGCCTCGGTCCTACAATGAG.

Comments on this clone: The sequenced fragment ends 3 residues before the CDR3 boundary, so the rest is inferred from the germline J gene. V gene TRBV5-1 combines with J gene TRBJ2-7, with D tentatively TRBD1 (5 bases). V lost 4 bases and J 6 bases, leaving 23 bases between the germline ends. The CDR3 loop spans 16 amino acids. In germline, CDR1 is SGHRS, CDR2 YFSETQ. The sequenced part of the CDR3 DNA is TGCGCCAGCAGCCTACTAATAGACAGTTACGAAGCCGAG. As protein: CASSLLIDSYEAE. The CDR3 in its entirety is CASSLLIDSYEAEQYF.

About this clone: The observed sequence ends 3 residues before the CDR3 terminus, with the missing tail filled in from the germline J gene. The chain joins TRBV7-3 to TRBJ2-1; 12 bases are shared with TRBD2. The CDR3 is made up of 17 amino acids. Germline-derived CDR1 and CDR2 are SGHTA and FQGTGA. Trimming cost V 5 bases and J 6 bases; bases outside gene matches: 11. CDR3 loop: CASSLGTSGWGGNEQFF. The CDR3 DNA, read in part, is TGTGCCAGCAGCCTCGGGACTAGCGGGTGGGGGGGCAATGAG.